These 17 T cell receptor beta chains were all obtained from the same sample, sequenced in a study of OX40 agonist ivuxolimab in advanced cancers. Libraries were prepared by immunoSEQ multiplex PCR; TCRdb keeps only in-frame clonotypes and omits some of them. Altogether approximately 76,000 clones are present, roughly 85% being singletons, with the ten largest covering around 5.1%. Sequenced material: CD4+ or CD8+ T cells sorted from blood, taken in a trial of the OX40 agonist ivuxolimab. These receptors were obtained from an adult with an advanced solid tumor such as melanoma, head and neck, liver or kidney cancer.

V and J are TRBV30 and TRBJ1-1, with unresolved D. The germline CDR1 and CDR2 sequences are GTSNPN and SVGIG (reference sequence). This CDR3 comprises 13 residues. Trimming stripped 1 base from V and 5 bases from J, with 11 bases between. The CDR3 sequence is CAWSGSGRTEAFF. CDR3 DNA sequence: TGTGCCTGGAGTGGGAGCGGGAGGACTGAAGCTTTCTTT.

The CDR3: CASSEGSSNGYTF. The CDR3 DNA is TGTGCCAGCAGTGAAGGCAGTTCGAATGGCTACACCTTC. V and J are TRBV6-1 and TRBJ1-2; D is unresolved. The germline V and J ends were trimmed by 1 base and 6 bases, with 9 bases remaining between them. The CDR3 is made up of 13 amino acids. Germline assignment: CDR1 MNHNS and CDR2 SASEGT.

This clone occurred once. The genes are TRBV2 and TRBJ1-1, with a possible D match to TRBD1 (5 bases). Germline CDR1 SNHLY, CDR2 FYNNEI. CDR3 length equals 12 residues. Trimming cost V 6 bases and J 7 bases, with 12 bases left between them. The CDR3 protein is CASSGDDSEAFF. The CDR3 DNA reads as TGTGCCAGCAGCGGAGATGACAGTGAAGCTTTCTTT.

The chain employs TRBV7-7 and TRBJ1-5, with 7 nucleotides matching TRBD1. The trim removed 5 bases at V and 4 bases at J, leaving 5 bases unmatched. Germline V lookup: CDR1 SSHAT, CDR2 FNYEAQ (reference sequence). This CDR3 has 14 amino acids. DNA for the CDR3: TGTGCCAGCAGCGTCGGGACAGATAATCAGCCCCAGCATTTT. Protein product: CASSVGTDNQPQHF.

This chain links TRBV18 with TRBJ2-5, with D maybe TRBD1 (5 bases). The V end was cut by 6 bases, the J end by 0 bases, with 14 bases between. The CDR3 has 15 residues. From germline, CDR1 is KGHSH and CDR2 LQKENI. The chain's CDR3 is CASSPRQGYQETQYF. The DNA for the CDR3 is TGTGCCAGCTCCCCCCGGCAGGGATACCAAGAGACCCAGTACTTC.

The chain couples TRBV2 to TRBJ2-3; 9 bases are a match to TRBD2. Germline CDR1 SNHLY, CDR2 FYNNEI. Trimming took 5 bases from V and 1 from J; bases not matched to a gene: 10. The CDR3 has 17 residues. CDR3 in amino acids: CASSSGAGGSGTDTQYF. CDR3 DNA sequence: TGTGCCAGCAGTTCAGGAGCGGGGGGCTCGGGCACAGATACGCAGTATTTT.

The chain is built from TRBV5-6 and TRBJ1-3, with no clear D. V lost 2 bases and J lost 4, with 7 bases in between. This CDR3 contains 13 residues. Germline lookup yields CDR1 SGHDT and CDR2 YYEEEE. The CDR3 loop reads CASSLGRGNTIYF. In DNA form, the CDR3 reads TGTGCCAGCAGCTTAGGGAGGGGAAACACCATATATTTT.

The V call is TRBV6-1, the J call TRBJ2-7; 7 nucleotides line up with TRBD1. From germline, CDR1 is MNHNS and CDR2 SASEGT. V gave up 8 bases and J gave up 2 bases; unmatched junction bases: 9. CDR3 length equals 14 residues. CDR3: CASGRQGETYEQYF. CDR3 coding DNA: TGTGCCAGCGGGAGACAGGGAGAAACCTACGAGCAGTACTTC.

This clone came up a few times. CDR3 residues: CASSGQGRSNNEQFF. Written as DNA, the CDR3 is TGTGCCAGCAGTGGACAGGGGCGGTCCAACAATGAGCAGTTCTTC. V usage is TRBV6-1 and J usage is TRBJ2-1; 8 bases are a match to TRBD1. The CDR3 spans 15 residues. V lost 4 bases and J lost 5; bases outside the gene matches: 7. The germline CDR1 and CDR2 sequences are MNHNS and SASEGT.

The sample holds a few counts of this clone. V usage is TRBV29-1 and J usage is TRBJ2-7; possibly TRBD1 for D (6 bases). Germline values: CDR1 SQVTM, CDR2 ANQGSEA. Trimming removed 2 bases at V and 1 base at J, with 12 bases between. The CDR3 is 14 amino acids. As DNA, the CDR3 is TGCAGCGTTGAAAAGGGGGAAGGGTCCTACGAGCAGTACTTC. As protein: CSVEKGEGSYEQYF.

The V gene is TRBV9, the J gene TRBJ1-3; the D gene is possibly TRBD1 (6 bases). The germline V and J ends were trimmed by 1 base and 4 bases, with 9 bases remaining between them. The CDR3 has 14 amino acids. Germline assignment: CDR1 SGDLS and CDR2 YYNGEE. The CDR3 DNA sequence: TGTGCCAGCAGCGTAACCACAGGGGGAAACACCATATATTTT. Amino acids: CASSVTTGGNTIYF.

This chain uses TRBV2 with TRBJ2-7; 8 positions agree with TRBD1. CDR1 SNHLY and CDR2 FYNNEI come from the germline V gene. The CDR3 spans 16 residues. The trim removed 0 bases at V and 3 bases at J, leaving 7 bases unmatched. The CDR3 DNA follows: TGTGCCAGCAGTGAAGCGACAGGGGCGCGGATCTACGAGCAGTACTTC. Translating it yields CASSEATGARIYEQYF.

This sequence joins TRBV29-1 and TRBJ2-2, with 7 nucleotides matching TRBD1. CDR3 size: 14 residues. CDR1 is SQVTM and CDR2 is ANQGSEA in the germline V gene. J was trimmed by 4 bases and V by 4 bases; bases with no gene match: 6. CDR3 sequence reads: CSVGSGGGTGELFF. CDR3 DNA: TGCAGCGTTGGGTCAGGGGGTGGCACCGGGGAGCTGTTTTTT.

The chain has TRBV14 and TRBJ1-1; D is perhaps TRBD1 (6 bases). The CDR3 has 13 amino acids. CDR1 is SGHDN and CDR2 is FVKESK in the germline V gene. V was shortened by 4 bases and J by 7 bases, with 13 bases between the two germline ends. The CDR3 here is CASSPTQQGEAFF. CDR3 nucleotide sequence: TGTGCCAGCAGCCCCACTCAACAGGGTGAAGCTTTCTTT.

The chain has TRBV5-1 and TRBJ2-7; no clear D. Germline CDR1 reads SGHRS; CDR2 reads YFSETQ. This CDR3 region has 13 residues. The V gene lost 0 bases and the J gene lost 0 bases, with 4 bases spanning the gap. CDR3 nucleotide sequence: TGCGCCAGCAGCTTGGGAGCCTCCTACGAGCAGTACTTC. It specifies CASSLGASYEQYF.

The chain uses TRBV18 and TRBJ1-1, with D possibly matching TRBD1 (5 bases). Deletions cut 0 bases from V and 12 bases from J, with 20 bases between. The CDR3 has 15 residues. Germline values: CDR1 KGHSH, CDR2 LQKENI. CDR3 amino acids: CASSPPGQGLVHPFF. The CDR3 nucleotides read TGTGCCAGCTCACCACCGGGCCAGGGCCTAGTCCACCCTTTCTTT.

The chain employs TRBV5-1 and TRBJ2-7, with 14 nucleotides matching TRBD2. CDR1 is SGHRS and CDR2 is YFSETQ in the germline V gene. V lost 7 bases and J lost 2; bases outside the gene matches: 11. The CDR3 length is 17 residues. CDR3 sequence: CASGVGTSGGVTYEQYF. In DNA, the CDR3 is TGCGCCAGCGGCGTAGGGACTAGCGGGGGCGTCACCTACGAGCAGTACTTC.